Below, 10 T cell receptor delta chains from the same sample are listed, as sequenced in a study of Vδ1+ human thymocytes. Regarding the study as a whole: Highly polyclonal TRG and TRD repertoires with Gaussian CDR3 length distributions appeared in thymus.

These receptors have no known antigen. Extracted RNA was reverse transcribed into cDNA. Multiplex PCR used pooled V-gene forward primers and a constant-region reverse primer to amplify CDR3s. TCRdb repeated clone calling on the multiplex PCR reads with CATT. The repertoire holds about 25,000 delta-chain clones, with under 8.5% as singletons. The sequenced material came from Vdelta1+ gamma-delta thymocytes from the thymus. Stated subset: FACS-sorted CD3+ TCRalphabeta- TCRVdelta1+ TCRVdelta2- thymocytes. These receptor sequences come from a girl under three years old who had congenital heart surgery.

This rearrangement joins TRDV1 to TRDJ1; 8 bases line up with TRDD2. V gave up 3 bases and J gave up 11 bases; unmatched junction bases: 32. Germline-derived CDR1 and CDR2 are TSWWSYY and QGS. The CDR3 sequence is 21 residues long. CDR3: CALGDLPSFLLTTPYVSGLIF. As DNA, the CDR3 is TGTGCTCTTGGGGATCTACCGTCCTTCCTATTGACCACTCCCTACGTTTCCGGGCTCATCTTT.

In this sample, this clone turned up a few times. The chain employs TRDV1 and TRDJ1; D unresolved. This CDR3 spans 20 amino acids. Trimming took 4 bases from V and 0 from J, leaving 27 bases between them. Germline assignment: CDR1 TSWWSYY and CDR2 QGS. The CDR3 nucleotides are TGTGCTCTTGGGGTACTACGAACCCTGACTTTCTCGGGGTACACCGATAAACTCATCTTT. It encodes CALGVLRTLTFSGYTDKLIF.

This clone was observed once. J is TRDJ1 and V is TRDV1; 11 positions match TRDD3. Here the J gene came from matching the DNA to germline, since TCRdb omits it. Germline lookup yields CDR1 TSWWSYY and CDR2 QGS. The CDR3 totals 18 residues. The V gene end was trimmed by 3 bases and the J gene end by 0 bases; junction bases not matched to a gene: 9. The CDR3 DNA is TGTGCTCTTGGGGATTCAGTTCCCTGGGGGATACACACCGATAAACTCATCTTT. It specifies CALGDSVPWGIHTDKLIF.

V gene TRDV1 combines with J gene TRDJ1, with D possibly being TRDD3 (6 bases). CDR1 is TSWWSYY and CDR2 is QGS in the germline V gene. The V gene lost 0 bases and the J gene lost 0 bases, with 32 bases spanning the gap. CDR3 length: 23 residues. CDR3 DNA: TGTGCTCTTGGGGAACTTCAACCATCTACTGGGCCCCAGAGGGGGTGGTACACCGATAAACTCATCTTT. This encodes CALGELQPSTGPQRGWYTDKLIF.

This clone showed up just a few times. V and J are TRDV1 and TRDJ1; 11 bases fit TRDD3. The germline V gene encodes CDR1 TSWWSYY and CDR2 QGS. V dropped 4 bases and J dropped 10; count of bases not matched to a gene: 17. CDR3 size: 17 residues. The CDR3 loop reads CALGGFRYSVGDTGLIF. The CDR3 nucleotides read TGTGCTCTTGGGGGATTCCGTTATTCGGTGGGGGATACGGGACTCATCTTT.

The V call is TRDV1, the J call TRDJ1; D not certain. CDR3 length equals 20 residues. The germline V gene has CDR1 TSWWSYY and CDR2 QGS. Trimming removed 2 bases from V and 0 bases from J, with 25 bases in between. The CDR3 nucleotides are TGTGCTCTTGGGGAAGCCTTTTACGGCTTCGGCGCAATCGACACCGATAAACTCATCTTT. This gives the protein CALGEAFYGFGAIDTDKLIF.

This clone was seen only a few times. The chain couples TRDV1 to TRDJ1, with TRDD2 as a possible D gene (6 bases). The CDR3 is 21 amino acids. Deletions cut 1 base from V and 1 base from J, with 28 bases between. Germline CDR1 is TSWWSYY and CDR2 is QGS. Here the CDR3 DNA reads TGTGCTCTTGGGGAACACGGCCTTCCGCCGACGGGGTCCGTCTTCACCGATAAACTCATCTTT. As protein: CALGEHGLPPTGSVFTDKLIF.

This clone was seen a handful of times. The genes are TRDV1 and TRDJ1, with TRDD3 matching over 10 bases. Germline CDR1 and CDR2: TSWWSYY and QGS. V was clipped by 2 bases and J by 0 bases; unmatched bases: 15. The CDR3 loop spans 20 amino acids. The CDR3 DNA sequence: TGTGCTCTTGGGGAAACGCGGCCTAAGGGGGATACGTTTTACACCGATAAACTCATCTTT. This encodes CALGETRPKGDTFYTDKLIF.

The rearrangement links TRDV1 to TRDJ1; 10 bases are shared with TRDD3. The CDR3 sequence is 19 residues long. The V gene end was trimmed by 2 bases and the J gene end by 0 bases; junction bases not matched to a gene: 12. Germline CDR1 reads TSWWSYY; CDR2 reads QGS. DNA of the CDR3: TGTGCTCTTGGGGAAATCTTCTACTGGGGGATTCAGTACACCGATAAACTCATCTTT. Translating gives CALGEIFYWGIQYTDKLIF.

This clone was seen a handful of times. The rearrangement uses TRDV1 and TRDJ1, with D hard to call. There are 15 residues in the CDR3. CDR1 and CDR2 from the germline V gene are TSWWSYY and QGS. Between the trimmed V and J ends, which lost 3 bases and 3 bases, there was a span of 14 bases. The CDR3 DNA follows: TGTGCTCTTGGGGATACCCAGTACCTTTCCGATAAACTCATCTTT. Its translation is CALGDTQYLSDKLIF.